This TCR beta chain appears in the sequencing data of a study of radiation and T cells in renal cell carcinoma. Across the study: Nephrectomy followed 15 Gy stereotactic body radiation by 4 weeks. Study-wide findings and caveats: From baseline, blood top tumor clonotypes peaked at 2 weeks post-radiation. Pretreatment tumor biopsies were lacking, so baseline clonotypes are unknown.

The protocol was immunoSEQ multiplex PCR, while the TCRdb copy is restricted to in-frame clones and leaves out a portion. The profile shows around 130,000 clones, approximately 80% of them singletons. The time point here: blood 2 weeks post-SBRT. Treatment: 15 Gy SBRT to primary tumor, nephrectomy 4 weeks later. This renal cell carcinoma was of the clear cell type. Comment on this clone: The antigen is undetermined.

The source was blood, collected from a patient whose treatment included radiotherapy and nephrectomy. The TCR originated in a woman aged 60-75 years with renal cell carcinoma.

In DNA form, the CDR3 reads TGTGCCAGCAGCTCCGGACTAGCGGGAGGGACCGGGGAGCTGTTTTTT. Its protein is CASSSGLAGGTGELFF. The chain uses TRBV11-2 and TRBJ2-2; 15 bases align to TRBD2. CDR3 size: 16 residues. Looked up from germline, CDR1 is SGHAT and CDR2 is FQNNGV. V dropped 4 bases and J dropped 5; count of bases not matched to a gene: 2.